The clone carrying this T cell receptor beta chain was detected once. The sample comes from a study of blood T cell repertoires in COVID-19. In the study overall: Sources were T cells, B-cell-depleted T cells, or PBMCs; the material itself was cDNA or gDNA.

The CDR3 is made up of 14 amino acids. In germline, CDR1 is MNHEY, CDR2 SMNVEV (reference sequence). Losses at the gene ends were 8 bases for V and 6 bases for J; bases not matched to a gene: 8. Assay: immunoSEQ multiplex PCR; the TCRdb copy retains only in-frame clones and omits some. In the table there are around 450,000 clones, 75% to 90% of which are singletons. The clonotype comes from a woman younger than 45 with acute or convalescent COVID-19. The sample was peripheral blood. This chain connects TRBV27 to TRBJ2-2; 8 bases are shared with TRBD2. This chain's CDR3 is CASGRGALAGELFF. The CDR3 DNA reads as TGTGCCAGCGGGCGGGGGGCCCTGGCCGGGGAGCTGTTTTTT.